The 24 T cell receptor beta chains presented below share a single source sample, sequenced in a study of blood T cell repertoires in COVID-19. Produced via immunoSEQ multiplex PCR; TCRdb's table is partial and in-frame only. The sample has about 85,000 clones, 70% to 85% seen once. Sequenced: peripheral blood. These receptors originate from a human donor in a cohort sampled during active COVID-19.

This clone was observed once. The rearrangement joins TRBV10-3 to TRBJ2-5; D remains unclear. The CDR3 totals 15 residues. Trimming took 0 bases from V and 2 from J, leaving 10 bases between them. Germline CDR1 is ENHRY and CDR2 is SYGVKD. CDR3 amino acids: CAISESIRQQETQYF. As DNA, the CDR3 is TGTGCCATCAGTGAGTCGATTCGTCAGCAAGAGACCCAGTACTTC.

This chain joins TRBV18 and TRBJ2-7; TRBD1 is a possible D gene (6 bases). Per germline, CDR1 KGHSH and CDR2 LQKENI. The CDR3 is 15 residues long. V lost 1 base and J lost 5, with 15 bases in between. The DNA for the CDR3 is TGTGCCAGCTCACCACGTTCAGGGGCCGCCGACGAGCAGTACTTC. This gives the protein CASSPRSGAADEQYF.

V gene TRBV12-3 or TRBV12-4 combines with J gene TRBJ1-5, with D uncertain. The CDR3 is 13 residues long. The V end was cut by 5 bases, the J end by 4 bases, with 9 bases between. CDR3 nucleotide sequence: TGTGCCAGCAGTCCGCTATTAAATCAGCCCCAGCATTTT. As protein: CASSPLLNQPQHF.

The genes are TRBV4-1 and TRBJ1-2; D perhaps matches TRBD1 (6 bases). CDR3 length equals 16 residues. V gave up 3 bases and J gave up 8 bases, with 22 bases separating them. Per germline, CDR1 MGHRA and CDR2 YSYEKL. CDR3 region: CASSQLGGGGIGGYTF. CDR3 sequence (DNA): TGCGCCAGCAGCCAGCTTGGAGGGGGGGGGATTGGCGGCTACACCTTC.

This chain links TRBV5-1 with TRBJ1-5; no clear D gene. The length of the CDR3 is 15 residues. Germline assignment: CDR1 SGHRS and CDR2 YFSETQ. V gave up 0 bases and J gave up 0 bases, with 7 bases separating them. The CDR3 nucleotides are TGCGCCAGCAGCTTGGAGGGAGTTAGCAATCAGCCCCAGCATTTT. This sequence encodes CASSLEGVSNQPQHF. Full variable domain (remainder filled in from reference TRBV5-1 and TRBJ1-5): KAGVTQTPRYLIKTRGQQVTLSCSPISGHRSVSWYQQTPGQGLQFLFEYFSETQRNKGNFPGRFSGRQFSNSRSEMNVSTLELGDSALYLCASSLEGVSNQPQHFGDGTRLSIL.

This chain uses TRBV21-1 with TRBJ2-3; TRBD2 reflects the table's D call only, with no check against the DNA. TRBV21-1 is a pseudogene. CDR3 length: 17 amino acids. DNA of the CDR3: TGTGCCAGCAGCAAAGAATACAAGCGGGGAGACACAGATACGCAGTATTTT. Translation gives CASSKEYKRGDTDTQYF.

The CDR3 here is CSVKSPDRGINEQFF. CDR3 nucleotide sequence: TGCAGCGTTAAATCTCCGGACAGGGGAATTAATGAGCAGTTCTTC. J is TRBJ2-1 and V is TRBV29-1; 9 nucleotides line up with TRBD1. The germline V gene has CDR1 SQVTM and CDR2 ANQGSEA. This CDR3 contains 15 residues. The junction had 12 bases not matched to a gene; V was cut back by 5 bases and J by 7 bases.

This clone was seen once. The chain employs TRBV11-2 and TRBJ2-2, with D possibly being TRBD1 (6 bases). The germline CDR1 and CDR2 sequences are SGHAT and FQNNGV. Trimming took 6 bases from V and 7 from J, leaving 15 bases between them. The CDR3 is 14 residues long. CDR3 DNA sequence: TGTGCCAGCAGGGATGGATGGGGGCTCGGGGAGCTGTTTTTT. It encodes CASRDGWGLGELFF.

This clone was found a few times. The chain is built from TRBV6-6 and TRBJ1-1; 10 nucleotides line up with TRBD1. Looked up from germline, CDR1 is MNHNY and CDR2 is SVGAGI (reference sequence). J gave up 5 bases and V 2 bases, and 5 bases lay outside the gene matches. CDR3 size: 15 residues. The CDR3 loop is CASSYRGQGSTEAFF. The CDR3 coding sequence is TGTGCCAGCAGTTACCGGGGACAGGGGTCGACTGAAGCTTTCTTT.

The chain joins TRBV11-2 to TRBJ1-5, with a weak D call TRBD1 (5 bases). The length of the CDR3 is 16 residues. Trimming removed 0 bases at V and 6 bases at J, with 15 bases between. CDR1 is SGHAT, CDR2 FQNNGV, per germline. The CDR3 is CASSLDAGGLGQPQHF. The DNA for the CDR3 is TGTGCCAGCAGCTTAGATGCCGGGGGTTTGGGTCAGCCCCAGCATTTT.

The genes are TRBV7-3 and TRBJ2-3; D gene ambiguous. This CDR3 region has 15 residues. The germline gives CDR1 SGHTA, CDR2 FQGTGA. V was shortened by 0 bases and J by 4 bases, with 11 bases between the two germline ends. As DNA, the CDR3 is TGTGCCAGCAGCTTAACAACAGAAGGCCCAGATACGCAGTATTTT. Encoded protein: CASSLTTEGPDTQYF. Full variable domain (outside the CDR3, taken from reference TRBV7-3 and TRBJ2-3): GAGVSQTPSNKVTEKGKYVELRCDPISGHTALYWYRQSLGQGPEFLIYFQGTGAADDSGLPNDRFFAVRPEGSVSTLKIQRTERGDSAVYLCASSLTTEGPDTQYFGPGTRLTVL.

The genes are TRBV7-9 and TRBJ2-7, with 8 bases that match TRBD2. The CDR3 length is 12 residues. The trim removed 4 bases at V and 9 bases at J, leaving 5 bases unmatched. Germline V gene sequence: CDR1 SEHNR, CDR2 FQNEAQ (reference sequence). This CDR3 is CASSSRAGGQYF. In nucleotides, the CDR3 is TGTGCCAGCAGCTCTAGGGCGGGGGGGCAGTACTTC.

The chain recombines TRBV5-1 with TRBJ2-3; TRBD2 might be the D (5 bases). The CDR3 is made up of 14 amino acids. CDR1 is SGHRS and CDR2 is YFSETQ in the germline V gene. V was cut by 4 bases and J by 2 bases, with 11 bases left in between. The CDR3 nucleotides read TGCGCCAGCAGCCGGGCCCGGGACACAGATACGCAGTATTTT. This translates into CASSRARDTDTQYF. The complete variable domain, with remaining parts taken from reference TRBV5-1 and TRBJ2-3, reads KAGVTQTPRYLIKTRGQQVTLSCSPISGHRSVSWYQQTPGQGLQFLFEYFSETQRNKGNFPGRFSGRQFSNSRSEMNVSTLELGDSALYLCASSRARDTDTQYFGPGTRLTVL.

The CDR3: CASSLSRGFTYGYTF. CDR3 coding DNA: TGTGCCAGCAGTTTATCGAGAGGTTTCACCTATGGCTACACCTTC. The rearrangement uses TRBV27 and TRBJ1-2; D not resolved. From germline, CDR1 is MNHEY and CDR2 SMNVEV (reference sequence). This CDR3 is built from 15 residues. Deletions cut 0 bases from V and 4 bases from J, with 12 bases between.

V gene TRBV7-8 combines with J gene TRBJ1-1; the match to TRBD1 covers 7 bases. This CDR3 region has 15 residues. Trimming removed 1 base from V and 1 base from J; junction bases left unmatched: 3. The germline CDR1 and CDR2 sequences are SGHVS and FQNEAQ. CDR3 in DNA: TGTGCCAGCAGCTTAGGTGGGACAGCGAACACTGAAGCTTTCTTT. Protein sequence: CASSLGGTANTEAFF.

The V call is TRBV12-3 or TRBV12-4, the J call TRBJ1-2; 7 positions match TRBD1. The CDR3 contains 11 residues. V shed 5 bases and J 8 bases; nucleotides not matched to a gene: 2. CDR3 region: CASSRQGGYTF. The DNA of the CDR3 is TGTGCCAGCAGTCGACAGGGAGGCTACACCTTC.

This chain uses TRBV7-2 with TRBJ1-1; 9 positions match TRBD1. This CDR3 region has 16 residues. Germline trimming cut 5 bases from V and 3 bases from J; bases unmatched to any gene: 10. CDR1 is SGHTA and CDR2 is FQGNSA in the germline V gene. CDR3 in DNA: TGTGCCAGCAGCCCGAAACCCGGGACAGGGCACACTGAAGCTTTCTTT. It is translated as CASSPKPGTGHTEAFF. The whole variable domain, remainder taken from reference TRBV7-2 and TRBJ1-1, is GAGVSQSPSNKVTEKGKDVELRCDPISGHTALYWYRQSLGQGLEFLIYFQGNSAPDKSGLPSDRFSAERTGGSVSTLTIQRTQQEDSAVYLCASSPKPGTGHTEAFFGQGTRLTVV.

The chain is built from TRBV18 and TRBJ1-5; tentatively, D is TRBD1 (5 bases). The germline CDR1 and CDR2 sequences are KGHSH and LQKENI. Between the trimmed V and J ends, which lost 3 bases and 5 bases, there was a span of 11 bases. The CDR3 runs 14 residues. The DNA of the CDR3 is TGTGCCAGCTCACCGGACCCGGGGGATCAGCCCCAGCATTTT. This encodes CASSPDPGDQPQHF.

This chain joins TRBV9 and TRBJ2-1; TRBD2 matches 9 bases. J was trimmed by 4 bases and V by 4 bases; bases with no gene match: 12. This CDR3 comprises 17 residues. Germline V gene data show CDR1 as SGDLS and CDR2 as YYNGEE. CDR3: CASSPIDLAGPYNEQFF. DNA for the CDR3: TGTGCCAGCAGCCCGATTGATCTAGCGGGGCCTTACAATGAGCAGTTCTTC.

In its sample, this clone was seen a few times. The genes are TRBV3-1 (or the pseudogene TRBV3-2) and TRBJ1-2; 10 positions agree with TRBD1. This CDR3 region has 15 residues. Germline loops: CDR1 LGHDT, CDR2 YNNKEL (reference sequence). V lost 5 bases, J lost 7 bases, and 10 bases stayed unmatched. Here the CDR3 DNA reads TGTGCCAGCAGCGCCCGACAGGGGGCGGTAAGTGGCTACACCTTC. Its translation is CASSARQGAVSGYTF.

The CDR3 DNA is TGTGCCAGCTCACCCCGACAGGGAGCTAACTATGGCTACACCTTC. Amino acids: CASSPRQGANYGYTF. V is TRBV18 and J is TRBJ1-2; 7 bases are a match to TRBD1. The length of the CDR3 is 15 residues. V gave up 3 bases and J gave up 0 bases; unmatched junction bases: 4. Germline V gives CDR1 KGHSH, CDR2 LQKENI. Full variable domain (rest looked up from reference TRBV18 and TRBJ1-2): NAGVMQNPRHLVRRRGQEARLRCSPMKGHSHVYWYRQLPEEGLKFMVYLQKENIIDESGMPKERFSAEFPKEGPSILRIQQVVRGDSAAYFCASSPRQGANYGYTFGSGTRLTVV.

This clone is a singleton in its sample. The CDR3 DNA is TGTGCCAGCAGCCAAGGGTGGGGAGGATCGGATACGCAGTATTTT. Translating gives CASSQGWGGSDTQYF. This chain uses TRBV14 with TRBJ2-3; perhaps TRBD2 as D (6 bases). Germline CDR1 and CDR2: SGHDN and FVKESK. With 1 base removed from V and 6 bases from J, the gap between germline ends came to 14 bases. The CDR3 sequence is 15 residues long. The variable domain in full, completed from reference TRBV14 and TRBJ2-3, reads EAGVTQFPSHSVIEKGQTVTLRCDPISGHDNLYWYRRVMGKEIKFLLHFVKESKQDESGMPNNRFLAERTGGTYSTLKVQPAELEDSGVYFCASSQGWGGSDTQYFGPGTRLTVL.

The chain combines TRBV2 with TRBJ1-1; TRBD1 agrees at 7 bases. Germline CDR1 SNHLY, CDR2 FYNNEI. V lost 6 bases and J lost 1; bases outside the gene matches: 2. This CDR3 contains 13 residues. CDR3 protein: CASRGDRNTEAFF. The CDR3 nucleotides read TGTGCCAGCAGGGGGGACAGGAACACTGAAGCTTTCTTT.

The chain uses TRBV24-1 and TRBJ1-4; TRBD1 might be the D (6 bases). Trimming pared 3 bases from V and 0 bases from J, leaving 7 bases between. CDR3 length equals 15 residues. The germline V gene encodes CDR1 KGHDR and CDR2 SFDVKD. CDR3 sequence: CATSDAGATNEKLFF. The CDR3 DNA follows: TGTGCCACCAGTGATGCAGGGGCAACTAATGAAAAACTGTTTTTT.